The rows below give T cell receptor beta chains drawn from one sample of a study of a mutant IDH1 vaccine in newly diagnosed glioma. Repertoires were generated with immunoSEQ multiplex PCR, while TCRdb's copy carries only in-frame clones and drops some. The sample gives over 55,000 clones, approximately 82% of which show up once; under 6% is in the top ten. The specimen comprised peripheral blood mononuclear cells (PBMCs), sampled from a glioma patient treated with radiotherapy, temozolomide or both. The source is a woman aged 18-29 years with glioma. Some clones in this sample may be carry-over from other donors' samples. CDR3s leave out the opening cysteine and the closing phenylalanine or tryptophan. Each record gives: CDR3 length, clone size, V gene, CDR3 protein. Part of the rows lack a size; the others show once, few, many or a class for expanded clones.

13,.,TRBV6-5,ASSGSGRLYNEQF
10,few,TRBV30,AWSLLNTEAF
11,.,TRBV7-3,ASSEGGGYEQY
12,.,TRBV5-1,ASSLAGSYYGYT
13,.,TRBV25-1,ASSEEGSSYNEQF
12,.,TRBV2,ASSTGTLGYGYT
10,.,TRBV5-6,ASSLATGELF
12,.,TRBV30,AWSNYRGRYEQY
11,.,TRBV7-9,ASSPTNTGELF
12,.,TRBV6-1,ASRQGFGNQPQH
13,.,TRBV5-8,ASSLGGGYPYEQY
10,.,TRBV14,ASSQVGGGYT
13,once,TRBV5-1,ASSLNGQGDQPQH
10,.,TRBV19,ASSIGGAVQH
12,.,TRBV14,ASSQRLAVNEQF
9,.,TRBV7-2,ASSQGQHVH
8,.,TRBV27,ASRGMEQY
13,.,TRBV27,ASSLPSGGDNEQF
10,.,TRBV5-4,ASSREHEKLF
11,.,TRBV10-3,AIDSGRGDEQF
12,.,TRBV5-5,ASSLDRSTDTQY
13,.,TRBV19,ATTRLTANTGELF
15,.,TRBV18,ASSPSSGGAHRGEQY
12,.,TRBV6-5,ASRGTGSSYEQY
15,once,TRBV5-4,ASSLEVSRPGTDTQY
13,once,TRBV5-5,ASSPAKGGHYEQY
13,.,TRBV10-2,ASSETVRGTGELF
9,.,TRBV5-4,ASSAGLDAF
11,.,TRBV2,ASRLAGRWEQF
9,.,TRBV20-1,SATVTSKIV
12,.,TRBV7-9,ANRVVGPDTEAF
12,.,TRBV6-6,ASSWGGAGETQY
15,.,TRBV28,ASSFAGDTTSTDTQY
12,.,TRBV6-5,ASSYSGGGEKLF
11,once,TRBV5-8,ASSLEGRYGYT
13,.,TRBV7-3,ASSQGGGGLEKLF
13,once,TRBV19,ASSIETGRRYEQY
14,.,TRBV13,ASSPRGGELQETQY
13,once,TRBV10-2,ASRTGTGNDYGYT
14,.,TRBV5-1,ASSLAPGGANEKLF
8,few,TRBV20-1,SAYSEGLF
11,.,TRBV5-6,ASRGSGYTEAF
13,.,TRBV5-4,ASSLIGTGDEKLF
11,.,TRBV27,ASTPRGSYEQY
11,.,TRBV29-1,SVESRANTEAF
12,.,TRBV29-1,SLLNPIITDTQY
11,once,TRBV27,ATIGTATYEQY
12,.,TRBV5-1,ASSLEKSVTEAF
12,.,TRBV5-1,ASSPGTANYGYT
15,.,TRBV2,ASSSGLAGGVRETQY
8,once,TRBV9,ASSGKEQF